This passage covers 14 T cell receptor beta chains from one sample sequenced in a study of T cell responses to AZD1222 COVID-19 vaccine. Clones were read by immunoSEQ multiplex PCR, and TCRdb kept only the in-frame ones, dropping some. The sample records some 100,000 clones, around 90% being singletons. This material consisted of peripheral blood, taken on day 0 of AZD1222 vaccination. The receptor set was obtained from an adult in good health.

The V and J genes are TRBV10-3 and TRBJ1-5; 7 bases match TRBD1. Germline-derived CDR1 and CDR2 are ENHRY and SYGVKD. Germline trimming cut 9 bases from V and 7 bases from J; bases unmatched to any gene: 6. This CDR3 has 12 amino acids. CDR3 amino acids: CAIGQEKQPQHF. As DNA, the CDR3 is TGTGCCATTGGACAGGAGAAGCAGCCCCAGCATTTT.

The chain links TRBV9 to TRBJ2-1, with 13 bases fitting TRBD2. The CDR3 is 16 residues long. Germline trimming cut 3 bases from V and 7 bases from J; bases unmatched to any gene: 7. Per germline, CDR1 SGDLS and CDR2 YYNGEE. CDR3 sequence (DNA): TGTGCCAGCAGCGCGGTAGGGACTAGCGGGACAAATGAGCAGTTCTTC. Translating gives CASSAVGTSGTNEQFF. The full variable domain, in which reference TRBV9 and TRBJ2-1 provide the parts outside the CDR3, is DSGVTQTPKHLITATGQRVTLRCSPRSGDLSVYWYQQSLDQGLQFLIQYYNGEERAKGNILERFSAQQFPDLHSELNLSSLELGDSALYFCASSAVGTSGTNEQFFGPGTRLTVL.

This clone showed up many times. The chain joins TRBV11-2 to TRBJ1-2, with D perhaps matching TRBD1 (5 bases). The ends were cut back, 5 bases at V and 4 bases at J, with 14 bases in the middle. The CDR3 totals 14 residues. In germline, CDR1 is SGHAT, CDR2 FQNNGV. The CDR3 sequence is CASSLGEKGYGYTF. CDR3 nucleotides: TGTGCCAGCAGCCTGGGGGAGAAAGGCTATGGCTACACCTTC.

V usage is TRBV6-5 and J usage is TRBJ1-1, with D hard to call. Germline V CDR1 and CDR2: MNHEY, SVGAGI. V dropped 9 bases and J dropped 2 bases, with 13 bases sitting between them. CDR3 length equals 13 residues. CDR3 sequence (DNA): TGTGCCAGTCAGGCGATCGGAAACACTGAAGCTTTCTTT. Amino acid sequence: CASQAIGNTEAFF.

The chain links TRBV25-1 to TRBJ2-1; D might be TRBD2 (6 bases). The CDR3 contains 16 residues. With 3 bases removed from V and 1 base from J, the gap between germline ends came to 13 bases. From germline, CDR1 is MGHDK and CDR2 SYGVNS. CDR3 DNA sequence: TGTGCCAGCAGTGATACTAGGCGGGGTTCCTACAATGAGCAGTTCTTC. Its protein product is CASSDTRRGSYNEQFF.

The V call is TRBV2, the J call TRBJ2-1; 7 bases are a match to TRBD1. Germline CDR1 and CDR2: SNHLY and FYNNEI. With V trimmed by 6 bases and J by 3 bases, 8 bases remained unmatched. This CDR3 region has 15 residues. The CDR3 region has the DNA TGTGCCAGCAGCTCGACAGGGCGGTTCTACAATGAGCAGTTCTTC. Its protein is CASSSTGRFYNEQFF.

As DNA, the CDR3 is TGTGCCTGGACCCGGGACATTCGGAGTCACGAGCAGTACTTC. Protein: CAWTRDIRSHEQYF. The chain couples TRBV30 to TRBJ2-7; D is perhaps TRBD1 (6 bases). CDR3 length: 14 residues. The V end lost 4 bases, the J end lost 5 bases, and 18 bases lay between the germline ends. Germline V gene lookup returns CDR1 GTSNPN and CDR2 SVGIG (reference sequence).

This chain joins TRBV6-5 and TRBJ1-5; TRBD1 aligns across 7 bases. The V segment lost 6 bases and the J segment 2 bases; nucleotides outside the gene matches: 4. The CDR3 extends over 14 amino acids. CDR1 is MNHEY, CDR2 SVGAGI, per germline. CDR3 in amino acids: CASRTDRGNQPQHF. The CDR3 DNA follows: TGTGCCAGCAGGACCGACAGGGGCAATCAGCCCCAGCATTTT.

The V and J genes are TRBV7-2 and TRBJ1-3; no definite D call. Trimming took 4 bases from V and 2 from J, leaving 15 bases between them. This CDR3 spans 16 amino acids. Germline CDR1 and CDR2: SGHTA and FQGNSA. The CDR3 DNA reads TGTGCCAGCAGCTCGACCTCTGCCTGGGCTGGAAACACCATATATTTT. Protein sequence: CASSSTSAWAGNTIYF.

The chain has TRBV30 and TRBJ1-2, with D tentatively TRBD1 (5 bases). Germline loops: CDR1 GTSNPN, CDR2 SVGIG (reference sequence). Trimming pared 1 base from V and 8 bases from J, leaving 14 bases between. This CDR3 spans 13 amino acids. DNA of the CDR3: TGTGCCTGGAGTGGGGGGGACTTGGGAGGCTACACCTTC. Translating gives CAWSGGDLGGYTF.

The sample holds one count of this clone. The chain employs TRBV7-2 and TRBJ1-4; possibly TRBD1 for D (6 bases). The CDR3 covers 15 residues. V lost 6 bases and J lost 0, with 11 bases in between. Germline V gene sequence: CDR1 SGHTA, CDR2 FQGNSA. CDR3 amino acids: CASRRQAATNEKLFF. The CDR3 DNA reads TGTGCCAGCAGACGACAGGCTGCAACTAATGAAAAACTGTTTTTT. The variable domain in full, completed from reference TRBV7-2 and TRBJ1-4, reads GAGVSQSPSNKVTEKGKDVELRCDPISGHTALYWYRQSLGQGLEFLIYFQGNSAPDKSGLPSDRFSAERTGGSVSTLTIQRTQQEDSAVYLCASRRQAATNEKLFFGSGTQLSVL.

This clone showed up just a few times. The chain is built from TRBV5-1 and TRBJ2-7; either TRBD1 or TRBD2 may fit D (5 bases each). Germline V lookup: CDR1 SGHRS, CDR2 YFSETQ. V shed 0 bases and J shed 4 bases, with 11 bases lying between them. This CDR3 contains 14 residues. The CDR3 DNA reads TGCGCCAGCAGCTTGGGGGACGCCCCATACGAGCAGTACTTC. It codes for CASSLGDAPYEQYF.

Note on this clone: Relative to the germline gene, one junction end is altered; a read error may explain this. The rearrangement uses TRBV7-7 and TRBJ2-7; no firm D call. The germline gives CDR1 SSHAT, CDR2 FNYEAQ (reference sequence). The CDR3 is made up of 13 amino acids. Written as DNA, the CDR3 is TGTGCTAGCAGCTTAGATAGAAATGGGGAGCAGTACTTC. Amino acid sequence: CASSLDRNGEQYF.

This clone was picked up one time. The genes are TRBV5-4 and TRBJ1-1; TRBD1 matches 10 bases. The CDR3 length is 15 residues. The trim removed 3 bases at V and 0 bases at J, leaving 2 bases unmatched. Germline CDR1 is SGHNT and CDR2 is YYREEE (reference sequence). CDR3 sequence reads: CASSSGTGVNTEAFF. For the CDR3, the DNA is TGTGCCAGCAGCTCGGGGACAGGGGTGAACACTGAAGCTTTCTTT.